A single sample gave rise to the 15 T cell receptor beta chains below, sequenced in a study of graft-versus-host responses after intestinal transplantation. Their recognized antigens are unknown. Sequenced by immunoSEQ multiplex PCR; TCRdb stores in-frame clones only, minus some. This sample carries over 40,000 clones, roughly 95% of them seen once, and the ten largest clones take about 0.5%. The sequenced sample was unstimulated CD8+ T cells sorted from spleen or lymph node cells, obtained before transplant. These TCRs come from a human donor who was the organ donor for an intestinal transplant.

The rearrangement links TRBV5-8 to TRBJ1-2; D uncertain. This CDR3 has 13 amino acids. V was pared by 1 base and J by 5 bases, with 9 bases between. CDR1 and CDR2 (germline): SGHTS, YDEGEE. CDR3 amino acids: CASSLTVFYGYTF. The CDR3, as DNA: TGTGCCAGCAGCTTGACAGTTTTTTATGGCTACACCTTC.

CDR3 amino acids: CASSLGRFINYGYTF. As DNA, the CDR3 is TGTGCCAGCAGCTTGGGCAGGTTCATTAACTATGGCTACACCTTC. V usage is TRBV5-5 and J usage is TRBJ1-2; D gene ambiguous. Germline lookup yields CDR1 SGHKS and CDR2 YYEKEE (reference sequence). CDR3 size: 15 residues. Between the trimmed V and J ends, which lost 0 bases and 1 base, there was a span of 10 bases.

V and J are TRBV2 and TRBJ2-1, with D perhaps being TRBD1 or TRBD2 (7 bases each). The CDR3 sequence is 13 residues long. The germline V and J ends were trimmed by 8 bases and 9 bases, with 17 bases remaining between them. Germline-derived CDR1 and CDR2 are SNHLY and FYNNEI. CDR3 in amino acids: CASVQGGAVEQFF. The CDR3 nucleotides are TGTGCCAGCGTTCAGGGGGGGGCGGTTGAGCAGTTCTTC.

The chain recombines TRBV4-2 with TRBJ2-7; possible D gene TRBD2, 6 bases. Trimming took off 2 bases at V and 2 bases at J, with 19 bases between the two ends. The CDR3 extends over 17 amino acids. From germline, CDR1 is LGHNA and CDR2 YNFKEQ. The CDR3 nucleotides are TGTGCCAGCAGCCAACCATCGGGTGGCGGGACCGCCTACGAGCAGTACTTC. Translating gives CASSQPSGGGTAYEQYF.

This chain links TRBV5-1 with TRBJ2-2, with 8 bases matching TRBD2. From germline, CDR1 is SGHRS and CDR2 YFSETQ. The CDR3 has 17 residues. V lost 0 bases to trimming and J lost 3 bases; unmatched junction nucleotides: 7. For the CDR3, the DNA is TGCGCCAGCAGCTTGGCTCCAGCGGGGGTGTACACCGGGGAGCTGTTTTTT. This encodes CASSLAPAGVYTGELFF.

The chain is built from TRBV29-1 and TRBJ1-3, with 8 bases lining up with TRBD1. Germline CDR1 and CDR2: SQVTM and ANQGSEA. V dropped 7 bases and J dropped 3; count of bases not matched to a gene: 5. The CDR3 totals 13 residues. The CDR3 coding sequence is TGCAGCGGTGTGACAGGGGTTGGAAACACCATATATTTT. Translation: CSGVTGVGNTIYF.

The rearrangement uses TRBV30 and TRBJ2-2, with D unclear. V lost 4 bases and J 5 bases, leaving 20 bases between the germline ends. Germline V lookup: CDR1 GTSNPN, CDR2 SVGIG (reference sequence). The CDR3 is 16 residues long. CDR3 region: CAWNLGSVLWTGELFF. CDR3 nucleotide sequence: TGTGCCTGGAATTTGGGCTCCGTACTTTGGACCGGGGAGCTGTTTTTT.

The rearrangement joins TRBV14 to TRBJ2-7; TRBD2 might be the D (5 bases). V gave up 2 bases and J gave up 6 bases, with 11 bases separating them. Germline loops: CDR1 SGHDN, CDR2 FVKESK. The CDR3 has 13 residues. CDR3 nucleotides: TGTGCCAGCAGCCAAACAAACGGGATCGAGCAGTACTTC. It codes for CASSQTNGIEQYF.

The genes are TRBV6-5 and TRBJ1-2; D is perhaps TRBD1 (5 bases). Looked up from germline, CDR1 is MNHEY and CDR2 is SVGAGI. The V end was cut by 1 base, the J end by 3 bases, with 9 bases between. The CDR3 spans 14 residues. CDR3 nucleotide sequence: TGTGCCAGCAGTTACTTCGGGACGGACTATGGCTACACCTTC. Translation: CASSYFGTDYGYTF.

This clone was seen just once. The chain is built from TRBV15 and TRBJ2-1; TRBD2 matches 9 bases. The germline V gene encodes CDR1 LNHNV and CDR2 YYDKDF (reference sequence). With 0 bases clipped from V and 2 bases from J, the junction kept 5 bases outside the gene matches. The CDR3 contains 17 residues. The CDR3 protein is CATSRDRSGGTYNEQFF. DNA of the CDR3: TGTGCCACCAGCAGAGATCGCAGCGGGGGGACCTACAATGAGCAGTTCTTC.

The chain links TRBV10-2 to TRBJ1-4; D perhaps matches TRBD1 (5 bases). V lost 3 bases and J lost 7, with 12 bases in between. The CDR3 spans 14 residues. Germline values: CDR1 WSHSY, CDR2 SAAADI. CDR3 nucleotides: TGCGCCAGCAGTGATCGGACACAAATTGAAAAACTGTTTTTT. Its protein product is CASSDRTQIEKLFF.

V is TRBV5-1 and J is TRBJ2-2; 7 bases line up with TRBD1. The CDR3 totals 17 residues. The germline CDR1 and CDR2 sequences are SGHRS and YFSETQ. The ends lost 0 bases at V and 2 bases at J; junction bases unmatched: 7. As DNA, the CDR3 is TGCGCCAGCAGCTTGGGTGATTGGACAGGAAACACCGGGGAGCTGTTTTTT. Translated, it gives CASSLGDWTGNTGELFF.

This sequence joins TRBV28 and TRBJ1-2, with D hard to call. The CDR3 consists of 12 residues. Trimming removed 3 bases at V and 4 bases at J, with 6 bases between. Germline values: CDR1 MDHEN, CDR2 SYDVKM. CDR3 bases: TGTGCCAGCAGTTTGGGTCTCTATGGCTACACCTTC. It yields the protein CASSLGLYGYTF.

The V and J genes are TRBV19 and TRBJ1-5, with 9 bases identical to TRBD1. CDR1 is LNHDA, CDR2 SQIVND, per germline (reference sequence). The junction had 8 bases not matched to a gene; V was cut back by 8 bases and J by 6 bases. The length of the CDR3 is 14 residues. The CDR3 here is CASRRTGAPQPQHF. CDR3 sequence (DNA): TGTGCCAGTCGTAGGACAGGGGCCCCTCAGCCCCAGCATTTT.

This chain joins TRBV12-5 and TRBJ1-5; possibly TRBD1 for D (5 bases). Trimming cost V 3 bases and J 0 bases, with 6 bases left between them. Looked up from germline, CDR1 is LGHNT and CDR2 is FRNRAP. The CDR3 covers 14 residues. CDR3 DNA sequence: TGTGCTAGTGGTTTCCAGGGTAGCAATCAGCCCCAGCATTTT. Its protein is CASGFQGSNQPQHF.